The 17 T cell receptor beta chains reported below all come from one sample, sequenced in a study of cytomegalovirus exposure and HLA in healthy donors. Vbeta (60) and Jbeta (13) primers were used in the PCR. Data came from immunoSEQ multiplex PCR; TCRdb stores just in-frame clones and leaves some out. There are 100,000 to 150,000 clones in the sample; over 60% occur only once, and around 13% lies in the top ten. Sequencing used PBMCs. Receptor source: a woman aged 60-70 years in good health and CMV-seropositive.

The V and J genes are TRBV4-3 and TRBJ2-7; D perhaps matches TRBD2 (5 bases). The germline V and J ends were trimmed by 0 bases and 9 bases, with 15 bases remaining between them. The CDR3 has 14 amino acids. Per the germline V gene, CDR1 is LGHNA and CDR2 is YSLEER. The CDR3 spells CASSQDRGRWGQYF. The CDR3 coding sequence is TGCGCCAGCAGCCAAGATCGGGGAAGGTGGGGGCAGTACTTC.

The CDR3 is CASTWGQGGIQPQHF. The CDR3 bases are TGTGCCAGCACCTGGGGACAGGGGGGGATACAGCCCCAGCATTTT. The chain joins TRBV28 to TRBJ1-5, with 11 bases fitting TRBD1. Trimming at V came to 7 bases and at J to 7 bases, leaving 9 bases not matched to a gene. Germline CDR1 is MDHEN and CDR2 is SYDVKM. The CDR3 sequence is 15 residues long.

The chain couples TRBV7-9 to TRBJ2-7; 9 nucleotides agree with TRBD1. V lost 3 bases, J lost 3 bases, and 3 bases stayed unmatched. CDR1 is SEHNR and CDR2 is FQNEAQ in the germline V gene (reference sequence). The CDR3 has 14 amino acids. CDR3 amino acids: CASSLGTGFYEQYF. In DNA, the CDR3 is TGTGCCAGCAGCTTGGGGACAGGGTTCTACGAGCAGTACTTC. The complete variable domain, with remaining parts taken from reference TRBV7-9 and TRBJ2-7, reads DTGVSQNPRHKITKRGQNVTFRCDPISEHNRLYWYRQTLGQGPEFLTYFQNEAQLEKSRLLSDRFSAERPKGSFSTLEIQRTEQGDSAMYLCASSLGTGFYEQYFGPGTRLTVT.

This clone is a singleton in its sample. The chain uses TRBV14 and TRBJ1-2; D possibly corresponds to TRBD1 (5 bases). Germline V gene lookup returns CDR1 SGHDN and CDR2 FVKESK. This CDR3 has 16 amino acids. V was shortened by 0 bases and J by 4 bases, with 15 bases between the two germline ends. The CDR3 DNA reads TGTGCCAGCAGCCAAGAAGGGGCCCACACTGTCTATGGCTACACCTTC. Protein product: CASSQEGAHTVYGYTF.

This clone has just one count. CDR3 coding DNA: TGTGCCAGTAGCGACAGGGCCACTGAAGCTTTCTTT. As protein: CASSDRATEAFF. The chain combines TRBV19 with TRBJ1-1; 7 bases line up with TRBD1. This CDR3 comprises 12 residues. CDR1 and CDR2 from the germline V gene are LNHDA and SQIVND (reference sequence). V shed 6 bases and J 4 bases; nucleotides not matched to a gene: 2.

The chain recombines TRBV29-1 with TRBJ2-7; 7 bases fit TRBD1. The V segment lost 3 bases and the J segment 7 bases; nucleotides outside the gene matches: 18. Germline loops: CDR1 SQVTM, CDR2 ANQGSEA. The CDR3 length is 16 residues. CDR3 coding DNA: TGCAGCGTTGAGCATTCATGGGACAGTAACACGTGGGAGCAGTACTTC. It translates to CSVEHSWDSNTWEQYF.

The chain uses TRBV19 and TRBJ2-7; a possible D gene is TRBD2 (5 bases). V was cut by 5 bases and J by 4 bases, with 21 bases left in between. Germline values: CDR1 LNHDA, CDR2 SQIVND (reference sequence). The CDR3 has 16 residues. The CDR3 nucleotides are TGTGCCAGTAGTCGGTCCAGCGGCCTCATAGGGTACGAGCAGTACTTC. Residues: CASSRSSGLIGYEQYF.

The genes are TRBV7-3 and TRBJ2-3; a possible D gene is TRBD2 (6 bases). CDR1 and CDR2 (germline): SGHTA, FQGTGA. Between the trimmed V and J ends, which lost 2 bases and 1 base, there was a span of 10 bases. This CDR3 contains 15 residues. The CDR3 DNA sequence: TGTGCCAGCAGCTTAGCCGGGAGAGGCACAGATACGCAGTATTTT. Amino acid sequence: CASSLAGRGTDTQYF.

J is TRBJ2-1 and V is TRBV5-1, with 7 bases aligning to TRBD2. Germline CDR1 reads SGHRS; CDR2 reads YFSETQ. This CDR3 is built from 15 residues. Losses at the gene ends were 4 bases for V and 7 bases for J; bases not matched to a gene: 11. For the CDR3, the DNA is TGCGCCAGCAGCGGAGAGCCCGGGACTAAGAATGAGCAGTTCTTC. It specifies CASSGEPGTKNEQFF.

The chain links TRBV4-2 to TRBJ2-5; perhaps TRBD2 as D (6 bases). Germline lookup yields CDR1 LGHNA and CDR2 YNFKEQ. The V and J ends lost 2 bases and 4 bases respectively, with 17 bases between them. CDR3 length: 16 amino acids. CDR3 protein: CASSQTRESGVETQYF. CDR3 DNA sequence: TGTGCCAGCAGCCAAACTCGGGAGTCGGGGGTAGAGACCCAGTACTTC.

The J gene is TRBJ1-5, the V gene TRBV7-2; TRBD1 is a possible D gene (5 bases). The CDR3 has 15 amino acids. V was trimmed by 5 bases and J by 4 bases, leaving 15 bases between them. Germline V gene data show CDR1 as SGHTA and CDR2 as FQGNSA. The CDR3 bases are TGTGCCAGCAGCCCCGGCACAGGAACAAATCAGCCCCAGCATTTT. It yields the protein CASSPGTGTNQPQHF.

This chain's CDR3 is CSARDLYGYTF. CDR3 nucleotides: TGCAGTGCTAGAGATCTGTATGGCTACACCTTC. The chain carries TRBV20-1 and TRBJ1-2; D is unresolved. This CDR3 region has 11 residues. Trimming cost V 0 bases and J 5 bases, with 4 bases left between them. Germline V CDR1 and CDR2: DFQATT, SNEGSKA (reference sequence).

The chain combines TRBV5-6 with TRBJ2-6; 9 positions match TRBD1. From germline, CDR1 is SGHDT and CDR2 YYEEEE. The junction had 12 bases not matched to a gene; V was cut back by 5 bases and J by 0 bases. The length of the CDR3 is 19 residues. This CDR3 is CASSHLSGTGYSGANVLTF. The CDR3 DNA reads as TGTGCCAGCAGTCATCTATCCGGGACAGGGTACTCTGGGGCCAACGTCCTGACTTTC.

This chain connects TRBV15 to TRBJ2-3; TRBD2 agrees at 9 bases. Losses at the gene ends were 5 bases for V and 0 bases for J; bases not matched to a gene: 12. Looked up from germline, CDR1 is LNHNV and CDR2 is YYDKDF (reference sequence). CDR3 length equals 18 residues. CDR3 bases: TGTGCCACCAGCGGAGGACACCGTAGCGGGGGTAGCACAGATACGCAGTATTTT. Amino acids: CATSGGHRSGGSTDTQYF.

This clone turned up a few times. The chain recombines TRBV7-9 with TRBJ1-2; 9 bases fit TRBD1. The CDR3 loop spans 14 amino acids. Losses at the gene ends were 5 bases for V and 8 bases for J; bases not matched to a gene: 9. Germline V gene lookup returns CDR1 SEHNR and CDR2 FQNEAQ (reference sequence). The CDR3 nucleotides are TGTGCCAGCAGCCAAGGGGACAGGGTATCGGGCTACACCTTC. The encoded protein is CASSQGDRVSGYTF.

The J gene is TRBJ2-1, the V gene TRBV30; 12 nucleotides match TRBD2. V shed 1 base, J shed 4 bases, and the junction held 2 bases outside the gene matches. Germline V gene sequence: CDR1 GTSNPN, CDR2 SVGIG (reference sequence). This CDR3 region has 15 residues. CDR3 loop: CAWSASGGGYNEQFF. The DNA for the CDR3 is TGTGCCTGGAGTGCTAGCGGGGGGGGTTACAATGAGCAGTTCTTC.

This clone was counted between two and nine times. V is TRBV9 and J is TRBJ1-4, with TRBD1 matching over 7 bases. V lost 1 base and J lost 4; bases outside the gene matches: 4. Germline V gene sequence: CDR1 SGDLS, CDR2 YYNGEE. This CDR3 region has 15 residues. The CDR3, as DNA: TGTGCCAGCAGCGTAACAGGGGTTGTTAATGAAAAACTGTTTTTT. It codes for CASSVTGVVNEKLFF.